This TCR beta chain is from a study of T cell repertoires in cytomegalovirus infection (dated by TCRdb to between 2019 and 2020). With regard to the full study: Donor HLA type was relevant to the analysis, because carriage of CMV infection together with the matching HLA type was indicated by public TCR beta signatures. General conclusions and limits of the study: The ex vivo response was dominated by HLA-C-restricted CMV-specific TCR beta clonotypes, and the single most frequent clonotype in two of eight donors was supplied by these HLA-C-restricted clonotypes. In both this cohort and an independent roughly 330-donor cohort, the cumulative frequency of public TCR beta family members distinguished carriers of CMV infection plus the relevant HLA type.

Concerning this clonotype itself: Its antigen has not been determined. No base-level quality is on record; no much larger clone is a single base apart.

Sequenced on an Illumina HiSeq 1500. Through fastp at Q25 and MiXCR, TCRdb rebuilt clones from the public reads, retaining in-frame beta chains. CDR3 protein sequences are deduplicated, and each keeps its most common genes and DNA. This sample comprises 200,000 to 250,000 distinct CDR3 sequences, roughly 22% of them detected only once. Jointly, the top ten make up approximately 18% of the sample. This receptor was identified in a human donor in good health (CMV status not recorded). Some clones in this sample may be carry-over from other donors' samples. The sample comprised CD8+ T cells from PBMCs.

The sequenced DNA: TGCAGCGTTGGGGACTCTGGAAACACCATATATTTT. It is translated as CSVGDSGNTIYF. The chain is assembled from TRBV29-1 and TRBJ1-3, with the identity of the D gene unclear. The germline V gene sets CDR1 to SQVTM and CDR2 to ANQGSEA. V was cut back by 4 bases and J by 0 bases, leaving a gap of 4 bases between them. The CDR3 starts with the cysteine, ends with the phenylalanine, and has 12 residues. Here the CDR3 DNA is all that survives: 36 bases in frame from base 1. Beyond the CDR3, the reference TRBV29-1 and TRBJ1-3 genes provide the residues; the full variable domain reads: SAVISQKPSRDICQRGTSLTIQCQVDSQVTMMFWYRQQPGQSLTLIATANQGSEATYESGFVIDKFPISRPNLTFSTLTVSNMSPEDSSIYLCSVGDSGNTIYFGEGSWLTVV.